The 32 T cell receptor beta chains presented below share a single source sample, sequenced in a study. TCRdb fed the 5' RACE reads into MiXCR, producing one record per CDR3 protein. The repertoire holds some 45,000 distinct CDR3 sequences, about 28% seen once, with under 2.5% in the top ten. Sequencing was done on a sample of naive CD4+ T cells sorted from blood. Subset here: naive CD4+ T cells, CD4+CD45RA+CD25-. These receptors all stem from a female donor with breast cancer.

The chain joins TRBV27 to TRBJ1-5, with D unresolved. Germline V gene lookup returns CDR1 MNHEY and CDR2 SMNVEV (reference sequence). The length of the CDR3 is 15 residues. The V gene lost 6 bases and the J gene lost 1 base, with 13 bases spanning the gap. CDR3 DNA: TGTGCCAGCAGAGACACCCGTTGGAGCAATCAGCCCCAGCATTTT. This translates into CASRDTRWSNQPQHF.

CDR3 residues: CASSSPYAAGPFNEQFF. CDR3 coding DNA: TGTGCCAGCAGTTCACCCTATGCAGCGGGGCCCTTCAATGAGCAGTTCTTC. The chain uses TRBV28 and TRBJ2-1, with TRBD2 matching 7 bases. The CDR3 has 17 amino acids. The germline CDR1 and CDR2 sequences are MDHEN and SYDVKM. With 4 bases clipped from V and 6 bases from J, the junction kept 15 bases outside the gene matches. Filled out from reference TRBV28 and TRBJ2-1, the complete variable domain reads DVKVTQSSRYLVKRTGEKVFLECVQDMDHENMFWYRQDPGLGLRLIYFSYDVKMKEKGDIPEGYSVSREKKERFSLILESASTNQTSMYLCASSSPYAAGPFNEQFFGPGTRLTVL.

As for this clonotype: At one end, the junction sequence differs from germline, possibly due to a read error. The CDR3 region has the DNA TGCGCCAGCAGCTCCGGGGCGGAAGAGACCCTGTACTTC. Translated: CASSSGAEETLYF. The chain has TRBV5-1 and TRBJ2-5, with D perhaps matching TRBD1 or TRBD2 (5 bases each). Germline CDR1 is SGHRS and CDR2 is YFSETQ. The CDR3 covers 13 residues.

This clonotype was recorded at least ten times. The chain has TRBV5-1 and TRBJ2-4; 10 bases match TRBD1. This CDR3 comprises 18 residues. Germline V gene sequence: CDR1 SGHRS, CDR2 YFSETQ. J was trimmed by 0 bases and V by 2 bases; bases with no gene match: 8. The CDR3 sequence is CASSLTGTGVPAKNIQYF. Written as DNA, the CDR3 is TGCGCCAGCAGCTTAACCGGGACAGGGGTCCCAGCCAAAAACATTCAGTACTTC.

The chain recombines TRBV12-5 with TRBJ2-5; TRBD2 is a possible D gene (6 bases). Germline V CDR1 and CDR2: LGHNT, FRNRAP. V shed 7 bases and J shed 2 bases, with 17 bases lying between them. The CDR3 length is 15 residues. CDR3 loop: CASAPNTGRQETQYF. The CDR3 region has the DNA TGTGCTAGTGCACCCAACACCGGGAGACAAGAGACCCAGTACTTC.

This clonotype was found a few times. This may stem from a read error, because a much larger clone lies one nucleotide away. The rearrangement joins TRBV12-3 or TRBV12-4 to TRBJ2-2; maybe TRBD2 (6 bases). Trimming cost V 3 bases and J 5 bases, with 13 bases left between them. The CDR3 has 15 residues. The chain's CDR3 is CASSFAGGRTGELFF. The CDR3 DNA follows: TGTGCCAGCAGTTTTGCCGGAGGGCGGACCGGGGAGCTGTTTTTT.

The gene calls are TRBV12-3 or TRBV12-4 and TRBJ1-5, with a possible D match to TRBD1 (5 bases). V lost 6 bases to trimming and J lost 15 bases, with 15 bases between them. There are 11 residues in the CDR3. As DNA, the CDR3 is TGTGCCAGCAGCTCCCCTGGGACTATGCATTTT. Translating gives CASSSPGTMHF.

This clonotype ranks as medium-sized. The chain carries TRBV6-2 or TRBV6-3 and TRBJ2-1, with D possibly being TRBD2 (6 bases). Germline V gene sequence: CDR1 MNHEY, CDR2 SVGEGT. The CDR3 consists of 16 residues. Trimming took off 2 bases at V and 8 bases at J, with 19 bases between the two ends. The CDR3 region is CASSYSPAGLTHEQFF. The CDR3 DNA reads as TGTGCCAGCAGTTACAGTCCGGCGGGGCTAACCCATGAGCAGTTCTTC.

This clonotype rates as medium-sized. This chain uses TRBV10-3 with TRBJ2-1; 7 bases match TRBD2. Germline V gene data show CDR1 as ENHRY and CDR2 as SYGVKD. The CDR3 runs 15 residues. V trimming: 4 bases; J trimming: 5 bases; junction bases outside the gene matches: 8. This chain's CDR3 is CAISGSGGPNNEQFF. In DNA form, the CDR3 reads TGTGCCATCAGTGGTTCGGGGGGACCGAACAATGAGCAGTTCTTC.

The CDR3 sequence is CASSYSGGIRTDTQYF. The CDR3 DNA reads TGTGCCAGCAGTTACTCAGGCGGGATTCGCACAGATACGCAGTATTTT. The V gene is TRBV6-5, the J gene TRBJ2-3; the D gene is possibly TRBD2 (6 bases). Germline CDR1 is MNHEY and CDR2 is SVGAGI. Trimming stripped 0 bases from V and 1 base from J, with 11 bases between. This CDR3 is built from 16 residues.

V and J are TRBV25-1 and TRBJ2-5, with 12 bases identical to TRBD1. Trimming removed 6 bases from V and 5 bases from J; junction bases left unmatched: 4. The CDR3 runs 14 residues. Germline CDR1 reads MGHDK; CDR2 reads SYGVNS. As DNA, the CDR3 is TGTGCCAGCAGCGGGACAGGGGGCCAGGAGACCCAGTACTTC. Its translation is CASSGTGGQETQYF.

The rearrangement joins TRBV9 to TRBJ2-2; TRBD2 matches 8 bases. Germline values: CDR1 SGDLS, CDR2 YYNGEE. V was clipped by 5 bases and J by 5 bases; unmatched bases: 8. The CDR3 runs to 15 residues. The CDR3: CASRPPGLVTGELFF. In nucleotides, the CDR3 is TGTGCCAGCAGACCTCCGGGACTAGTAACCGGGGAGCTGTTTTTT. Looking up the rest from reference TRBV9 and TRBJ2-2 gives the full variable domain: DSGVTQTPKHLITATGQRVTLRCSPRSGDLSVYWYQQSLDQGLQFLIQYYNGEERAKGNILERFSAQQFPDLHSELNLSSLELGDSALYFCASRPPGLVTGELFFGEGSRLTVL.

The chain is built from TRBV7-9 and TRBJ2-4; 7 positions agree with TRBD1. Per the germline V gene, CDR1 is SEHNR and CDR2 is FQNEAQ (reference sequence). V gave up 7 bases and J gave up 0 bases; unmatched junction bases: 9. The CDR3 runs to 16 residues. This chain's CDR3 is CASNGDSVRAKNIQYF. CDR3 nucleotide sequence: TGTGCCAGCAATGGGGACAGCGTTCGAGCCAAAAACATTCAGTACTTC.

This clonotype has at least ten counts. The V gene is TRBV20-1, the J gene TRBJ1-6, with D possibly matching TRBD1 (5 bases). The germline CDR1 and CDR2 sequences are DFQATT and SNEGSKA (reference sequence). The V gene lost 3 bases and the J gene lost 7 bases, with 19 bases spanning the gap. The CDR3 consists of 16 residues. The CDR3 DNA follows: TGCAGTGCTAGCCCTCCCCAGGGTGAGGGGAATTCACCCCTCCACTTT. Encoded protein: CSASPPQGEGNSPLHF.

The rearrangement joins TRBV7-6 to TRBJ2-3, with 10 bases that match TRBD1. This CDR3 is 15 amino acids long. Germline CDR1 SGHVS, CDR2 FNYEAQ. J was trimmed by 4 bases and V by 3 bases; bases with no gene match: 4. The CDR3 coding sequence is TGTGCCAGCAGCTTCCGGGACAGGGGAGCAGATACGCAGTATTTT. Its protein is CASSFRDRGADTQYF.

The chain recombines TRBV9 with TRBJ2-4; 10 bases are shared with TRBD1. This CDR3 is 18 amino acids long. V lost 0 bases, J lost 2 bases, and 8 bases stayed unmatched. Germline CDR1 is SGDLS and CDR2 is YYNGEE. The CDR3 DNA is TGTGCCAGCAGCGTAGACTGGACAGGGGGTTCAACCAAAAACATTCAGTACTTC. As protein: CASSVDWTGGSTKNIQYF.

This clonotype showed up just a few times. As DNA, the CDR3 is TGTGCCAGCAGCCAAGTGCAAGGGTCCGAGCAGTTCTTC. As protein: CASSQVQGSEQFF. J is TRBJ2-1 and V is TRBV4-2; D is unresolved. The CDR3 totals 13 residues. Germline V gene lookup returns CDR1 LGHNA and CDR2 YNFKEQ. V dropped 1 base and J dropped 10 bases, with 11 bases sitting between them.

This rearrangement joins TRBV24-1 to TRBJ1-5; weak D call: TRBD1 (6 bases). Deletions cut 4 bases from V and 0 bases from J, with 9 bases between. The CDR3 has 15 amino acids. CDR1 is KGHDR, CDR2 SFDVKD, per germline. The CDR3 region has the DNA TGTGCCACCAGTGACCACAGGGTTAGCAATCAGCCCCAGCATTTT. Its translation: CATSDHRVSNQPQHF.

The rearrangement links TRBV9 to TRBJ2-7; TRBD1 matches at 8 bases. V lost 0 bases and J lost 8; bases outside the gene matches: 7. The germline V gene encodes CDR1 SGDLS and CDR2 YYNGEE. The length of the CDR3 is 14 residues. For the CDR3, the DNA is TGTGCCAGCAGCGTAGCAGGGGGCGAAGGAAAGCAGTACTTC. Translation gives CASSVAGGEGKQYF.

This rearrangement joins TRBV10-3 to TRBJ1-3, with D possibly being TRBD1 (6 bases). CDR1 and CDR2 (germline): ENHRY, SYGVKD. The CDR3 spans 14 residues. V dropped 6 bases and J dropped 0 bases, with 9 bases sitting between them. CDR3 DNA sequence: TGTGCCATCAGAACGACAGGCTCTGGAAACACCATATATTTT. It codes for CAIRTTGSGNTIYF.

The J gene is TRBJ2-3, the V gene TRBV10-3; the D is unclear. The CDR3 is 15 residues long. V dropped 0 bases and J dropped 0 bases, with 7 bases sitting between them. Germline V gene lookup returns CDR1 ENHRY and CDR2 SYGVKD. This CDR3 is CAISESAPSTDTQYF. For the CDR3, the DNA is TGTGCCATCAGTGAGTCGGCACCCAGCACAGATACGCAGTATTTT.

This clonotype was seen more than once but under ten times. J is TRBJ2-1 and V is TRBV5-1; possibly TRBD2 for D (5 bases). The CDR3 runs to 15 residues. From germline, CDR1 is SGHRS and CDR2 YFSETQ. V dropped 1 base and J dropped 5 bases, with 13 bases sitting between them. The CDR3 bases are TGCGCCAGCAGCTTGACTAGTTTATTAGACAATGAGCAGTTCTTC. Residues: CASSLTSLLDNEQFF.

This sequence joins TRBV9 and TRBJ2-1, with 8 bases lining up with TRBD2. The V segment lost 0 bases and the J segment 9 bases; nucleotides outside the gene matches: 14. The CDR3 consists of 17 residues. Per the germline V gene, CDR1 is SGDLS and CDR2 is YYNGEE. The chain's CDR3 is CASSVDLEAGVRIEQFF. The CDR3 region has the DNA TGTGCCAGCAGCGTAGACCTTGAAGCGGGAGTAAGGATTGAGCAGTTCTTC.

This clonotype has only a few counts. The genes are TRBV20-1 and TRBJ1-2; perhaps TRBD1 as D (5 bases). CDR1 is DFQATT, CDR2 SNEGSKA, per germline (reference sequence). This CDR3 has 14 amino acids. V was pared by 0 bases and J by 4 bases, with 12 bases between. The CDR3 nucleotides read TGCAGTGCTAGAGAGGGGGTGGGTAGCTATGGCTACACCTTC. Translating it yields CSAREGVGSYGYTF.

This clonotype has at least ten counts. The chain couples TRBV3-1 to TRBJ1-1, with a possible D match to TRBD1 (5 bases). V was trimmed by 2 bases and J by 1 base, leaving 8 bases between them. Germline CDR1 and CDR2: LGHDT and YNNKEL (reference sequence). The CDR3 spans 14 residues. The CDR3 here is CASSQHDRNTEAFF. In DNA form, the CDR3 reads TGTGCCAGCAGCCAACACGACAGGAACACTGAAGCTTTCTTT.

V and J are TRBV4-1 and TRBJ1-6; no reliable D call. Germline CDR1 MGHRA, CDR2 YSYEKL. V was trimmed by 4 bases and J by 7 bases, leaving 8 bases between them. This CDR3 region has 13 residues. The CDR3 nucleotides are TGCGCCAGCAGCCCTCGAGAGAATTCACCCCTCCACTTT. It encodes CASSPRENSPLHF.

This clonotype was picked up a small number of times. This chain links TRBV29-1 with TRBJ1-2, with 9 bases that match TRBD1. The CDR3 spans 15 residues. Germline V gene data show CDR1 as SQVTM and CDR2 as ANQGSEA. J gave up 0 bases and V 1 base, and 3 bases lay outside the gene matches. CDR3 region: CSVEGGQGTNYGYTF. CDR3 nucleotides: TGCAGCGTTGAAGGGGGACAGGGAACTAACTATGGCTACACCTTC. Full variable domain (outside the CDR3, taken from reference TRBV29-1 and TRBJ1-2): SAVISQKPSRDICQRGTSLTIQCQVDSQVTMMFWYRQQPGQSLTLIATANQGSEATYESGFVIDKFPISRPNLTFSTLTVSNMSPEDSSIYLCSVEGGQGTNYGYTFGSGTRLTVV.

V usage is TRBV5-1 and J usage is TRBJ1-4, with 8 bases matching TRBD1. J lost 9 bases, V lost 0 bases, and 7 bases had no gene match. The CDR3 is 15 residues long. Germline loops: CDR1 SGHRS, CDR2 YFSETQ. The CDR3 loop reads CASSLASTGGKKLFF. The CDR3 nucleotides read TGCGCCAGCAGCTTGGCCAGTACAGGGGGAAAAAAACTGTTTTTT.

This clonotype was counted between two and nine times. The V gene is TRBV2, the J gene TRBJ2-7, with a weak D call TRBD2 (6 bases). Germline V gene sequence: CDR1 SNHLY, CDR2 FYNNEI. The germline V and J ends were trimmed by 7 bases and 2 bases, with 12 bases remaining between them. The length of the CDR3 is 13 residues. CDR3 in amino acids: CASIRDLPYEQYF. In DNA, the CDR3 is TGTGCCAGCATCCGGGACTTACCCTACGAGCAGTACTTC.

In nucleotides, the CDR3 is TGCGCCAGCAGCGCCATTACTGCCGGTCTGTGGGACTCCTACGAGCAGTACTTC. It is translated as CASSAITAGLWDSYEQYF. The chain recombines TRBV5-1 with TRBJ2-7; D is uncertain. Trimming left V 4 bases short and J 0 bases short, with 23 bases between. The CDR3 has 18 residues. Germline V gene sequence: CDR1 SGHRS, CDR2 YFSETQ.

The V and J genes are TRBV12-3 or TRBV12-4 and TRBJ1-2; 8 bases are a match to TRBD1. This CDR3 spans 13 amino acids. Unmatched junction bases numbered 3, after V lost 3 bases and J lost 6 bases. The CDR3 loop is CASSLAGGNGYTF. The DNA of the CDR3 is TGTGCCAGCAGTTTGGCAGGGGGCAATGGCTACACCTTC.

This clonotype was seen a handful of times. The J gene is TRBJ1-2, the V gene TRBV20-1; 9 bases align to TRBD1. The CDR3 contains 16 residues. The V and J ends lost 0 bases and 5 bases, in that order; junction bases with no gene match: 10. CDR1 and CDR2 from the germline V gene are DFQATT and SNEGSKA (reference sequence). DNA for the CDR3: TGCAGTGCTAGAGATGTCACAGGGGGCGTCGGATATGGCTACACCTTC. This codes for CSARDVTGGVGYGYTF.